This record concerns one T cell receptor (beta chain) sequence. Source study methods: Reference gene primer amplification gave nucleated cell count estimates. Sequencing was performed with immunoSEQ multiplex PCR; in TCRdb, only in-frame clones are kept and a portion is missing. D and trimming were read from the DNA, whereas the V and J calls and clone size are those reported in that table. Of about 200,000 clones in the sample, about 88% were seen once. The data originate from a study of blood T cell repertoires in COVID-19. Study in general: COVID-19 samples, acute and convalescent, were from the United States, Italy and Spain.

The CDR3 has 17 residues. CDR1 and CDR2 (germline): SGHAT, FQNNGV. V lost 5 bases and J lost 1; bases outside the gene matches: 7. V and J are TRBV11-2 and TRBJ2-5, with 13 positions matching TRBD2. This TCR came from a man aged 55 to 70 with acute or convalescent COVID-19. The sequenced sample was peripheral blood. The CDR3 here is CASSQNGLAGAQETQYF. The CDR3, as DNA: TGTGCCAGCAGCCAGAATGGACTAGCGGGGGCCCAAGAGACCCAGTACTTC.